Listed here is a single T cell receptor beta chain. The table came from immunoSEQ multiplex PCR; TCRdb's copy has only in-frame clones and leaves some out. The data hold 24,000 or so clones, with 70% to 80% observed a single time. Following autologous stem cell transplantation, relapse occurred in every patient, and exposure to brentuximab vedotin varied. The data were taken from a study of PD-1 blockade in classical Hodgkin lymphoma. Germline V gene data show CDR1 as GTSNPN and CDR2 as SVGIG (reference sequence). This CDR3 has 12 residues. The sample in question was peripheral blood mononuclear cells (PBMCs), obtained before the second cycle of nivolumab. The rearrangement links TRBV30 to TRBJ2-3, with TRBD2 identical over 8 bases. This TCR derives from a human donor with classical Hodgkin lymphoma. The CDR3 sequence: CGVAGIADTQYF. CDR3 sequence (DNA): TGTGGAGTAGCGGGAATCGCAGATACGCAGTATTTT.